A single sample is the source of the 25 T cell receptor beta chains below, sequenced in a study of T cells in Graves' hyperthyroidism and ophthalmopathy. Researchers took RNA transcripts and amplified the TCR beta CDR3 regions from them. First-round RT-PCR with HTBI primers amplified the TCR CDR3 region. TCRdb re-analysed the multiplex PCR reads in MiXCR, keeping a single row per CDR3 protein. This table holds approximately 490,000 distinct CDR3 sequences, 22% found once. The sample taken for sequencing was blood. Source of these receptors: an older woman with Graves' ophthalmopathy.

This clonotype occurred many times. J is TRBJ2-3 and V is TRBV15, with 7 nucleotides matching TRBD1. The germline V gene encodes CDR1 LNHNV and CDR2 YYDKDF (reference sequence). The CDR3 length is 15 residues. V trimming: 5 bases; J trimming: 5 bases; junction bases outside the gene matches: 10. The CDR3 nucleotides read TGTGCCACCAGCCGTTTTAGGGACAGTCAAGATACGCAGTATTTT. Its protein product is CATSRFRDSQDTQYF.

This clonotype came up many times. This rearrangement joins TRBV10-1 to TRBJ2-3, with 7 bases lining up with TRBD1. V gave up 3 bases and J gave up 1 base; unmatched junction bases: 4. Germline CDR1 is WNHNN and CDR2 is SYGVQD (reference sequence). The CDR3 sequence is 15 residues long. CDR3 sequence reads: CASSDGDSRTDTQYF. In DNA form, the CDR3 reads TGCGCCAGCAGTGATGGGGACAGTCGCACAGATACGCAGTATTTT.

A note on this clonotype: This could be a read error, since a much larger clone is one nucleotide away. The chain is built from TRBV28 and TRBJ2-1, with D perhaps matching TRBD2 (6 bases). CDR3 length equals 14 residues. CDR1 and CDR2 (germline): MDHEN, SYDVKM. With 6 bases removed from V and 8 bases from J, the gap between germline ends came to 17 bases. The CDR3 DNA sequence: TGTGCCAGCAGCGTAGGGGCGGGAAGGTATGAGCAGTTCTTC. It yields the protein CASSVGAGRYEQFF.

The V gene is TRBV6-1, the J gene TRBJ2-1; D uncertain. Between the trimmed V and J ends, which lost 4 bases and 4 bases, there was a span of 8 bases. The CDR3 is 13 amino acids. CDR1 is MNHNS, CDR2 SASEGT, per germline. The chain's CDR3 is CASSALGYNEQFF. The CDR3 region has the DNA TGTGCCAGCAGTGCTTTGGGGTACAATGAGCAGTTCTTC.

At least ten counts were recorded for this clonotype. The V gene is TRBV2, the J gene TRBJ2-5; D is unclear. CDR1 is SNHLY, CDR2 FYNNEI, per germline. The germline V and J ends were trimmed by 11 bases and 0 bases, with 13 bases remaining between them. The CDR3 extends over 13 amino acids. CDR3 in DNA: TGTGCCTCAATAAGGGCGTACCAAGAGACCCAGTACTTC. Protein sequence: CASIRAYQETQYF. The full variable domain, in which reference TRBV2 and TRBJ2-5 provide the parts outside the CDR3, is EPEVTQTPSHQVTQMGQEVILRCVPISNHLYFYWYRQILGQKVEFLVSFYNNEISEKSEIFDDQFSVERPDGSNFTLKIRSTKLEDSAMYFCASIRAYQETQYFGPGTRLLVL.

This clonotype turned up a few times. This chain uses TRBV6-1 with TRBJ1-1; D unclear. The germline V gene has CDR1 MNHNS and CDR2 SASEGT. The V gene lost 5 bases and the J gene lost 4 bases, with 11 bases spanning the gap. The CDR3 sequence is 13 residues long. The CDR3 loop is CASSHRWSTEAFF. The CDR3 coding sequence is TGTGCCAGCAGTCACCGGTGGAGCACTGAAGCTTTCTTT.

With respect to this clonotype: This may arise from a read error, as a much more abundant clone is one base away. This CDR3 is missing its conserved last phenylalanine or tryptophan, likely due to a read error. The chain combines TRBV28 with TRBJ2-7; D gene uncertain. This CDR3 comprises 13 residues. V was shortened by 3 bases and J by 1 base, with 7 bases between the two germline ends. Germline V lookup: CDR1 MDHEN, CDR2 SYDVKM. Written as DNA, the CDR3 is TGTGCCAGCAGTTTCAGCGATTCCTACGAGCAGTACCTC. It yields the protein CASSFSDSYEQYL.

V and J are TRBV7-2 and TRBJ2-1; 13 bases are shared with TRBD2. V was clipped by 1 base and J by 8 bases; unmatched bases: 11. Germline lookup yields CDR1 SGHTA and CDR2 FQGNSA. The CDR3 runs 18 residues. The CDR3 bases are TGTGCCAGCAGCTTAGGTCTTAGAACTAGCGGGAGGGCGGATGAGCAGTTCTTC. It yields the protein CASSLGLRTSGRADEQFF.

This clonotype was observed a handful of times. The gene calls are TRBV3-1 and TRBJ1-5, with D possibly matching TRBD1 (5 bases). Germline V gene data show CDR1 as LGHDT and CDR2 as YNNKEL (reference sequence). Between the trimmed V and J ends, which lost 2 bases and 1 base, there was a span of 6 bases. The CDR3 extends over 14 amino acids. CDR3 nucleotides: TGTGCCAGCAGCCAATGGGACAGCAATCAGCCCCAGCATTTT. Its protein product is CASSQWDSNQPQHF. Full variable domain (remainder filled in from reference TRBV3-1 and TRBJ1-5): DTAVSQTPKYLVTQMGNDKSIKCEQNLGHDTMYWYKQDSKKFLKIMFSYNNKELIINETVPNRFSPKSPDKAHLNLHINSLELGDSAVYFCASSQWDSNQPQHFGDGTRLSIL.

This chain joins TRBV2 and TRBJ2-7; tentatively, D is TRBD1 (6 bases). The CDR3 is made up of 14 amino acids. Trimming took off 3 bases at V and 2 bases at J, with 11 bases between the two ends. Germline V lookup: CDR1 SNHLY, CDR2 FYNNEI. CDR3 in amino acids: CASSDSYRAYEQYF. Written as DNA, the CDR3 is TGTGCCAGCAGTGATTCCTACAGGGCCTACGAGCAGTACTTC.

In its sample, this clonotype was seen once. The chain employs TRBV10-3 and TRBJ1-2; D possibly corresponds to TRBD1 (6 bases). The CDR3 contains 13 residues. CDR1 is ENHRY, CDR2 SYGVKD, per germline. V dropped 9 bases and J dropped 2 bases, with 13 bases sitting between them. CDR3 in amino acids: CAIRRGENYGYTF. The CDR3 coding sequence is TGTGCCATTCGAAGGGGGGAAAACTATGGCTACACCTTC.

This clonotype was counted at least ten times. V gene TRBV12-3 or TRBV12-4 combines with J gene TRBJ2-2, with TRBD1 identical over 9 bases. The trim removed 5 bases at V and 3 bases at J, leaving 4 bases unmatched. This CDR3 spans 15 amino acids. The CDR3 loop reads CASSPRDRDTGELFF. Here the CDR3 DNA reads TGTGCCAGCAGTCCCCGGGACAGGGACACCGGGGAGCTGTTTTTT.

This clonotype turned up a few times. The chain recombines TRBV6-2 or TRBV6-3 with TRBJ1-1; D is unclear. The CDR3 has 14 amino acids. Between the trimmed V and J ends, which lost 4 bases and 3 bases, there was a span of 12 bases. CDR1 and CDR2 (germline): MNHEY, SVGEGT. In DNA form, the CDR3 reads TGTGCCAGCAGTTCTGTATTTGAGGACACTGAAGCTTTCTTT. It translates to CASSSVFEDTEAFF.

This clonotype was observed a handful of times. CDR3 sequence: CASKRDRGGVNTIYF. The CDR3 bases are TGTGCCAGCAAAAGGGACAGGGGTGGAGTAAACACCATATATTTT. The chain uses TRBV2 and TRBJ1-3; 10 nucleotides match TRBD1. CDR3 length: 15 residues. With 7 bases clipped from V and 6 bases from J, the junction kept 9 bases outside the gene matches. Germline V gene lookup returns CDR1 SNHLY and CDR2 FYNNEI.

Regarding this clonotype: This may come from a read error, since a much larger clone is one base off. V is TRBV7-6 and J is TRBJ2-7; D is perhaps TRBD2 (5 bases). The CDR3 sequence is 14 residues long. Germline V gives CDR1 SGHVS, CDR2 FNYEAQ. The germline V and J ends were trimmed by 0 bases and 5 bases, with 11 bases remaining between them. The CDR3 sequence: CASSLAGAADEQYF. In nucleotides, the CDR3 is TGTGCCAGCAGCTTAGCGGGAGCCGCGGACGAGCAGTACTTC.

This clonotype occurred once. The chain has TRBV7-9 and TRBJ2-7; D gene unclear. From germline, CDR1 is SEHNR and CDR2 FQNEAQ (reference sequence). Trimming shortened V by 3 bases and J by 5 bases, and 14 bases separated the two germline ends. There are 14 residues in the CDR3. CDR3 protein: CASSLVIRSHEQYF. The CDR3 DNA reads TGTGCCAGCAGCTTGGTAATTCGGAGCCACGAGCAGTACTTC.

This chain's CDR3 is CASSLATYRADGYTF. DNA for the CDR3: TGCGCCAGCAGCCTAGCCACTTACAGGGCGGATGGCTACACCTTC. V gene TRBV5-1 combines with J gene TRBJ1-2; D possibly corresponds to TRBD1 (6 bases). CDR1 and CDR2 (germline): SGHRS, YFSETQ. Trimming took 4 bases from V and 6 from J, leaving 19 bases between them. The CDR3 has 15 amino acids. The entire variable domain, with the rest obtained from reference TRBV5-1 and TRBJ1-2, is as follows: KAGVTQTPRYLIKTRGQQVTLSCSPISGHRSVSWYQQTPGQGLQFLFEYFSETQRNKGNFPGRFSGRQFSNSRSEMNVSTLELGDSALYLCASSLATYRADGYTFGSGTRLTVV.

This clonotype occurred a few times. This rearrangement joins TRBV11-2 to TRBJ1-2, with D possibly being TRBD1 (5 bases). CDR1 SGHAT and CDR2 FQNNGV come from the germline V gene. V lost 4 bases and J 7 bases, leaving 19 bases between the germline ends. The CDR3 is made up of 15 amino acids. The CDR3: CASSSLKSRDGGYTF. As DNA, the CDR3 is TGTGCCAGCAGCTCGCTTAAGTCCAGGGATGGTGGCTACACCTTC.

J is TRBJ2-1 and V is TRBV3-1; no reliable D call. CDR3 length: 13 residues. CDR1 is LGHDT and CDR2 is YNNKEL in the germline V gene (reference sequence). The V and J ends lost 7 bases and 3 bases respectively, with 10 bases between them. In DNA, the CDR3 is TGTGCCAGCACGAACTACCACTACAATGAGCAGTTCTTC. Translation: CASTNYHYNEQFF.

This clonotype was counted many times. The rearrangement joins TRBV7-6 to TRBJ2-1; 13 bases agree with TRBD2. CDR1 and CDR2 (germline): SGHVS, FNYEAQ. The CDR3 length is 17 residues. V gave up 1 base and J gave up 7 bases; unmatched junction bases: 7. The CDR3 sequence is CASSLELGLAGVNEQFF. The CDR3 coding sequence is TGTGCCAGCAGCTTAGAGCTCGGACTAGCGGGAGTTAATGAGCAGTTCTTC.

The chain recombines TRBV30 with TRBJ1-6; TRBD1 is a possible D gene (5 bases). Germline V gives CDR1 GTSNPN, CDR2 SVGIG (reference sequence). CDR3 length equals 15 residues. With 0 bases removed from V and 10 bases from J, the gap between germline ends came to 16 bases. The CDR3 nucleotides are TGTGCCTGGAGTGTAGGGCCCGGCGGGACCTCACCCCTCCACTTT. It codes for CAWSVGPGGTSPLHF.

This chain uses TRBV12-3 or TRBV12-4 with TRBJ2-1, with D uncertain. The CDR3 extends over 14 amino acids. Trimming stripped 3 bases from V and 0 bases from J, with 6 bases between. The CDR3 loop reads CASSFRNSYNEQFF. In DNA form, the CDR3 reads TGTGCCAGCAGTTTTAGGAACTCCTACAATGAGCAGTTCTTC.

The V gene is TRBV5-1, the J gene TRBJ1-2; D possibly corresponds to TRBD1 (5 bases). This CDR3 has 16 amino acids. Trimming cost V 2 bases and J 4 bases, with 18 bases left between them. Germline CDR1 is SGHRS and CDR2 is YFSETQ. CDR3 amino acids: CASSLHGETALYGYTF. DNA for the CDR3: TGCGCCAGCAGCTTACACGGAGAGACAGCGCTCTATGGCTACACCTTC.

This rearrangement joins TRBV6-1 to TRBJ1-1; 9 bases align to TRBD1. CDR1 is MNHNS, CDR2 SASEGT, per germline. This CDR3 contains 22 residues. The V gene end was trimmed by 11 bases and the J gene end by 0 bases; junction bases not matched to a gene: 31. CDR3 loop: CALRTPPGQGIYRPVMNTEAFF. DNA of the CDR3: TGTGCCCTCAGGACCCCCCCGGGACAGGGAATTTACCGACCCGTGATGAACACTGAAGCTTTCTTT.

This chain links TRBV6-2 or TRBV6-3 with TRBJ2-1, with D perhaps given as TRBD1 or TRBD2 (5 bases each). CDR3 length equals 14 residues. V lost 6 bases, J lost 9 bases, and 18 bases lay in between. Germline V gives CDR1 MNHEY, CDR2 SVGEGT. CDR3 sequence: CASSALAGFGEQFF. The DNA for the CDR3 is TGTGCCAGCAGCGCCCTAGCAGGGTTTGGTGAGCAGTTCTTC.